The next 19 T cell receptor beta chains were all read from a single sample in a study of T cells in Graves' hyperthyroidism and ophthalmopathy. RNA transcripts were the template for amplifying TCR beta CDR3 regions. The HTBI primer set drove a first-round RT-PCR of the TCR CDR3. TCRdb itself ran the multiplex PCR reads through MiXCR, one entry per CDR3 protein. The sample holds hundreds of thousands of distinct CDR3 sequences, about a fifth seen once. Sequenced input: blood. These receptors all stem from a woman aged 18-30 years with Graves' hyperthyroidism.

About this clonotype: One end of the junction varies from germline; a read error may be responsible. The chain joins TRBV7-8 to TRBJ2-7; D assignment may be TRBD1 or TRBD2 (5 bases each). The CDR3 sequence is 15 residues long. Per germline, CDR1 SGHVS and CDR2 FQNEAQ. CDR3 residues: CASCLRDRGGYEQYF. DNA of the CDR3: TGTGCCAGCTGCTTAAGAGACCGTGGGGGCTACGAGCAGTACTTC.

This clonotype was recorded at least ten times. The CDR3, as DNA: TGCGCCAGCAGCCAAGTAAGGGGGTCTGGAAACACCATATATTTT. Protein: CASSQVRGSGNTIYF. This rearrangement joins TRBV4-1 to TRBJ1-3, with D possibly TRBD1 on 6 matching bases. Trimming pared 1 base from V and 1 base from J, leaving 8 bases between. Germline loops: CDR1 MGHRA, CDR2 YSYEKL. The CDR3 has 15 residues.

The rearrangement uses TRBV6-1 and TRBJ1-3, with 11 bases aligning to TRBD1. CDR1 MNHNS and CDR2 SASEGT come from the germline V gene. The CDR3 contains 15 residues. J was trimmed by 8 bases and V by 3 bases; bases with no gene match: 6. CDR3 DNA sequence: TGTGCCAGCAGTGAGGATCCGGGACAGGGGGACACCATATATTTT. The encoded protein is CASSEDPGQGDTIYF.

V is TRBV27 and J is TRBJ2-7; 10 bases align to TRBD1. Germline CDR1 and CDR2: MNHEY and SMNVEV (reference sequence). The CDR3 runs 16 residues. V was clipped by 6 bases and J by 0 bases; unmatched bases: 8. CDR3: CASRTNRDRGSYEQYF. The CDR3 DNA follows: TGTGCCAGCAGAACTAACCGGGACAGGGGCTCCTACGAGCAGTACTTC.

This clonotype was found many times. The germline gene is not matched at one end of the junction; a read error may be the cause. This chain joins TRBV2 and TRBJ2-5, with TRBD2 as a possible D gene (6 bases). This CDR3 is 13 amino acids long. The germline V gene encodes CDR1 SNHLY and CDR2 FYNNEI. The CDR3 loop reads CASTGDTQETKYF. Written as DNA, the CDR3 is TGTGCCAGCACGGGGGATACTCAAGAGACCAAGTACTTC.

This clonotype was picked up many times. CDR3 loop: CASSRDSGANVLTF. The CDR3 coding sequence is TGTGCCAGCAGCAGGGACTCTGGGGCCAACGTCCTGACTTTC. The V and J genes are TRBV6-2 or TRBV6-3 and TRBJ2-6; the D gene is possibly TRBD1 (5 bases). The length of the CDR3 is 14 residues. In germline, CDR1 is MNHEY, CDR2 SVGEGT. V was clipped by 6 bases and J by 0 bases, with 6 bases between them.

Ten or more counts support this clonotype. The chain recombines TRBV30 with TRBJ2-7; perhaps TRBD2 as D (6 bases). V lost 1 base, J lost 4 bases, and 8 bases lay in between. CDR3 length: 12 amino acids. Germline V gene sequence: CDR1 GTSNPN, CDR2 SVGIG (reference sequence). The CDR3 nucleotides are TGTGCCTGGAGTGCCGGGACTTACGAGCAGTACTTC. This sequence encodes CAWSAGTYEQYF.

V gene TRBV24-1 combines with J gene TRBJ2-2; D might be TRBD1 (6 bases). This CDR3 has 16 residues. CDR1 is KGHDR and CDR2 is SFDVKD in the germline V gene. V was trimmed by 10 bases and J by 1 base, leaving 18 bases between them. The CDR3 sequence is CATQAGTGMNTGELFF. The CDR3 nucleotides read TGTGCCACTCAAGCAGGTACAGGGATGAACACCGGGGAGCTGTTTTTT.

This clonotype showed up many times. DNA for the CDR3: TGTGCCAGCAGTCCAGGGGCCTCTGGGGCCAACGTCCTGACTTTC. It specifies CASSPGASGANVLTF. This sequence joins TRBV5-6 and TRBJ2-6, with D perhaps TRBD1 (6 bases). Germline V lookup: CDR1 SGHDT, CDR2 YYEEEE. Deletions cut 5 bases from V and 0 bases from J, with 9 bases between. CDR3 length equals 15 residues.

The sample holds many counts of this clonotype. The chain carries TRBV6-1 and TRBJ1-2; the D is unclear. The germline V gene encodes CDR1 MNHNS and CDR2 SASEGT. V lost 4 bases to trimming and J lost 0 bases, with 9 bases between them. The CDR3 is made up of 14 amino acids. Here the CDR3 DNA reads TGTGCCAGCAGTGGACACTCCACTAACTATGGCTACACCTTC. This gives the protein CASSGHSTNYGYTF.

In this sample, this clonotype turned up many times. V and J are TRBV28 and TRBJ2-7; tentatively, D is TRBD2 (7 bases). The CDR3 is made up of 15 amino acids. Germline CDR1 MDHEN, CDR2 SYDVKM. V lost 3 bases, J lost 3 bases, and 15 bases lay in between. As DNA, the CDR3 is TGTGCCAGCAGTTTTCAGGCGGGGGCGCGCTACGAGCAGTACTTC. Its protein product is CASSFQAGARYEQYF.

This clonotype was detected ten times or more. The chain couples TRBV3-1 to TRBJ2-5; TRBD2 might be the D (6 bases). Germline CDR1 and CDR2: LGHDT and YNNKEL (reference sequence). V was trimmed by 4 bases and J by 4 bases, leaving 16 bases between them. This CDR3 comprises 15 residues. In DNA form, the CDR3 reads TGTGCCAGCAGCCTCAGCCGGGGGTGGATAGAGACCCAGTACTTC. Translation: CASSLSRGWIETQYF.

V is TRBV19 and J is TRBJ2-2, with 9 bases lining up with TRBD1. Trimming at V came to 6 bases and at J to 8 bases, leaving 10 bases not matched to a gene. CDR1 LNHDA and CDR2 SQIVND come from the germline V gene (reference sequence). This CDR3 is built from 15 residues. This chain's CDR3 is CASSQDRGRLGELFF. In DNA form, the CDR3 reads TGTGCCAGTAGCCAGGACAGGGGAAGGTTGGGGGAGCTGTTTTTT.

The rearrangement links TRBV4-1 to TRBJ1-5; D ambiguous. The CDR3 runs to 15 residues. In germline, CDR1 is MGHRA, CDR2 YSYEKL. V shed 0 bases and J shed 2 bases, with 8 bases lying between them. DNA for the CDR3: TGCGCCAGCAGCCAAGAGACGGCAGGCAATCAGCCCCAGCATTTT. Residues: CASSQETAGNQPQHF.

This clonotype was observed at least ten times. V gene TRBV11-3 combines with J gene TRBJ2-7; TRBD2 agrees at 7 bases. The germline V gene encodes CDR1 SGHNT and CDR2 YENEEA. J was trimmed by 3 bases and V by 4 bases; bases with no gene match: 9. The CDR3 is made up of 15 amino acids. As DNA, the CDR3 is TGTGCCAGCAGCTGTTTAGACCGGGGGGTCTACGAGCAGTACTTC. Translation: CASSCLDRGVYEQYF.

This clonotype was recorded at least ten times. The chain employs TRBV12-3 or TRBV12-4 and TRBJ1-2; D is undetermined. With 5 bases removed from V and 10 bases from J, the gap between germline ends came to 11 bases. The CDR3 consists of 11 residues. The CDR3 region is CASSTGRDYTF. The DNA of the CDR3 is TGTGCCAGCAGTACCGGGCGCGACTACACCTTC.

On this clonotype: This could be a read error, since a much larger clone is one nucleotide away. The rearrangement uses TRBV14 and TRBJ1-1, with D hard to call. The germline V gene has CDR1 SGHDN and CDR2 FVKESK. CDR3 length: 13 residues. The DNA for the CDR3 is TGTGCCAGCAGCCAAGACACCAACACTGAAGCTTGCTTT. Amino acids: CASSQDTNTEACF.

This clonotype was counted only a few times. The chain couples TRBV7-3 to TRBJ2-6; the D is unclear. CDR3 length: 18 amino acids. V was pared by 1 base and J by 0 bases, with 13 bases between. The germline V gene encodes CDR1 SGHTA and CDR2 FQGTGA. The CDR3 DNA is TGTGCCAGCAGCTTAAGTATGTCTTTAGCCTCTGGGGCCAACGTCCTGACTTTC. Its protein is CASSLSMSLASGANVLTF.

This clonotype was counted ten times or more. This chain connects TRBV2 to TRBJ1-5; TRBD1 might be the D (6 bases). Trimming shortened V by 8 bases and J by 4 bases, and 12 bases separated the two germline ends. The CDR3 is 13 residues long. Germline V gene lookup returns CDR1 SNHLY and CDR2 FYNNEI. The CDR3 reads CASGGRLNQPQHF. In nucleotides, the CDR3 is TGTGCCAGCGGGGGCCGCCTGAATCAGCCCCAGCATTTT.